This T cell receptor (beta chain) was sequenced for a study of CD8 T cells in Susac syndrome. Random hexamers served to reverse transcribe roughly 0.5 to 1 ug RNA. A single record per CDR3 protein comes from TCRdb applying MiXCR to the immunoSEQ multiplex PCR reads. Of about 190,000 distinct CDR3 sequences listed, approximately 94% are singletons. This CDR3 spans 17 amino acids. V gave up 3 bases and J gave up 3 bases; unmatched junction bases: 10. Germline loops: CDR1 KGHSH, CDR2 LQKENI. Sequenced input: CD4+ T cells from PBMCs. The chain carries TRBV18 and TRBJ1-4, with 7 nucleotides matching TRBD1. The sequence was collected from a human donor with Susac syndrome. The CDR3 bases are TGTGCCAGCTCACCCCAGAGGGGGCCTGCGCCTAATGAAAAACTGTTTTTT. It translates to CASSPQRGPAPNEKLFF.